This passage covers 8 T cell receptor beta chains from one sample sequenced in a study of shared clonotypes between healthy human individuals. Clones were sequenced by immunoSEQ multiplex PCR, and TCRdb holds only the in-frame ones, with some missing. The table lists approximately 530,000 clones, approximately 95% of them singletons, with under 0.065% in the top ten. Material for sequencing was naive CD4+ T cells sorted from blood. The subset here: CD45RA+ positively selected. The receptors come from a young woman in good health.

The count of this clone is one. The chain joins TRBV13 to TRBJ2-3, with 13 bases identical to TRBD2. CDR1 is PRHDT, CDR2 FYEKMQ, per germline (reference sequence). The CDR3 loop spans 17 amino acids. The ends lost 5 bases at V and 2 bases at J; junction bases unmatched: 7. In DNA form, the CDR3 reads TGTGCCAGCAGCGTGGGACTAGCGGGGAGGGACACAGATACGCAGTATTTT. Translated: CASSVGLAGRDTDTQYF. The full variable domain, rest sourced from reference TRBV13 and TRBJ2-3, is AAGVIQSPRHLIKEKRETATLKCYPIPRHDTVYWYQQGPGQDPQFLISFYEKMQSDKGSIPDRFSAQQFSDYHSELNMSSLELGDSALYFCASSVGLAGRDTDTQYFGPGTRLTVL.

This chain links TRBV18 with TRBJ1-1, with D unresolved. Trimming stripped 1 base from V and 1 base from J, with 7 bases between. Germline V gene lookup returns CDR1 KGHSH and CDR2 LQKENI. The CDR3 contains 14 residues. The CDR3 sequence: CASSPQGSNTEAFF. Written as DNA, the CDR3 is TGTGCCAGCTCACCACAGGGCTCGAACACTGAAGCTTTCTTT.

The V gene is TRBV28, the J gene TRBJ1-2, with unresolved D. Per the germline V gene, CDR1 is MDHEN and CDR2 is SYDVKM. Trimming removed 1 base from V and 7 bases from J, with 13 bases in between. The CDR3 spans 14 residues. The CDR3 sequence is CASSLLPGDGGYTF. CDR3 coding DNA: TGTGCCAGCAGTTTATTACCCGGGGATGGTGGCTACACCTTC.

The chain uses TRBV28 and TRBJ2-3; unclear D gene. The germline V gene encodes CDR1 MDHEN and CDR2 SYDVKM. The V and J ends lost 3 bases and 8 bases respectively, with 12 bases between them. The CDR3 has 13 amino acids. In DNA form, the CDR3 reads TGTGCCAGCAGTTTTATCGGCAGGCCTACGCAGTATTTT. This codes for CASSFIGRPTQYF.

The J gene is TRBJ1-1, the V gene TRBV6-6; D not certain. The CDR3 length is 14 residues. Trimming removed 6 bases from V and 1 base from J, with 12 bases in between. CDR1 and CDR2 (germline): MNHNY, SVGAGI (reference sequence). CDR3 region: CASRSQQSNTEAFF. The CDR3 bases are TGTGCCAGCAGATCACAGCAATCGAACACTGAAGCTTTCTTT.

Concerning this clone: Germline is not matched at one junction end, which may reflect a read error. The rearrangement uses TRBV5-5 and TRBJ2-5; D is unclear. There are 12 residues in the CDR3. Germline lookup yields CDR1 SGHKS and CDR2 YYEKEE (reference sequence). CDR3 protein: CASSLVTEVLNF. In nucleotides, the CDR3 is TGTGCCAGCAGCTTGGTCACAGAGGTTCTGAACTTC.

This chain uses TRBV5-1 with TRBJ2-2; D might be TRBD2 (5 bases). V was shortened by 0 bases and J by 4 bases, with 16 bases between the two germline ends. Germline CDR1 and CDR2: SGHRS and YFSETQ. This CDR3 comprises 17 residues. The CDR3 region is CASSLALRFEGTGELFF. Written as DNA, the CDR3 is TGCGCCAGCAGCTTGGCCCTGAGATTCGAGGGCACCGGGGAGCTGTTTTTT. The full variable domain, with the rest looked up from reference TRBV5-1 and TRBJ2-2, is KAGVTQTPRYLIKTRGQQVTLSCSPISGHRSVSWYQQTPGQGLQFLFEYFSETQRNKGNFPGRFSGRQFSNSRSEMNVSTLELGDSALYLCASSLALRFEGTGELFFGEGSRLTVL.

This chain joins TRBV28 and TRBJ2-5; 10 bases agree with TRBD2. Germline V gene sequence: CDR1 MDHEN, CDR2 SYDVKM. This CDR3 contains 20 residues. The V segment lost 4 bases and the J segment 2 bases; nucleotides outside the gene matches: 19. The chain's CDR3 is CASSSRSGRAQVRGQETQYF. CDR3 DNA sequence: TGTGCCAGCAGTTCCCGAAGCGGGAGGGCCCAGGTCCGGGGGCAAGAGACCCAGTACTTC. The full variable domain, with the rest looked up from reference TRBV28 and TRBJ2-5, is DVKVTQSSRYLVKRTGEKVFLECVQDMDHENMFWYRQDPGLGLRLIYFSYDVKMKEKGDIPEGYSVSREKKERFSLILESASTNQTSMYLCASSSRSGRAQVRGQETQYFGPGTRLLVL.